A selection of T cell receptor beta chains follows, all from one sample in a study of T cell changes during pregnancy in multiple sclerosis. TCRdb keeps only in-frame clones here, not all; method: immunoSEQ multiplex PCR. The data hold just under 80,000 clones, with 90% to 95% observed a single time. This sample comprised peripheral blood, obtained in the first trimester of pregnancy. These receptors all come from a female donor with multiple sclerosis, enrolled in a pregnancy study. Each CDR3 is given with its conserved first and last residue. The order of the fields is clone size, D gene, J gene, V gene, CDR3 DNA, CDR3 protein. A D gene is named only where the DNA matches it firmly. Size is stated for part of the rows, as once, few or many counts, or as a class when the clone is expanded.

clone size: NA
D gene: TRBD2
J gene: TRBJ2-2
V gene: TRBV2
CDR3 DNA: TGTGCCAGCCGACCCGGGGGGGGGACCACCGGGGAGCTGTTTTTT
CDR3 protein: CASRPGGGTTGELFF

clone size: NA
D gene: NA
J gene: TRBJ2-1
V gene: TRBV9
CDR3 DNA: TGTGCCAGCAGCTTTAGCGGAAGGAATGAGCAGTTCTTC
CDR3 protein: CASSFSGRNEQFF

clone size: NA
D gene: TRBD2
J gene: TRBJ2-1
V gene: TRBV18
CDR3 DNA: TGTGCCAGCTCACGAGTAGCGGGGGCCCCAGCTCCCTACAATGAGCAGTTCTTC
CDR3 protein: CASSRVAGAPAPYNEQFF

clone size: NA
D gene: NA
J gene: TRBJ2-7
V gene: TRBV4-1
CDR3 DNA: TGCGCCAGCAGCCGCGGGTTACTCTACGAGCAGTACTTC
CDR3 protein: CASSRGLLYEQYF

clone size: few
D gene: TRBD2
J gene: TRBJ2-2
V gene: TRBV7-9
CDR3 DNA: TGTGCCAGCAGCTTATACCTAGCGGGCACCGGGGAGCTGTTTTTT
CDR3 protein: CASSLYLAGTGELFF

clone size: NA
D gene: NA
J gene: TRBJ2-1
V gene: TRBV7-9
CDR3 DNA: TGTGCCAGCAGCTTAGCGCCTGCGGGGAACTCCTACAATGAGCAGTTCTTC
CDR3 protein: CASSLAPAGNSYNEQFF

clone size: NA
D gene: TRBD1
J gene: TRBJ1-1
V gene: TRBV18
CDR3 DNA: TGTGCCAGCTCACCACCTAAGGGTAATGTCGACAGGGTGATGGGAGACACTGAAGCTTTCTTT
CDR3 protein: CASSPPKGNVDRVMGDTEAFF

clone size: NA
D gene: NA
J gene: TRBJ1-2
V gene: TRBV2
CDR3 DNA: TGTGCCAGCAGTGCTTCAGGGGCCGGCTACACCTTC
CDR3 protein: CASSASGAGYTF

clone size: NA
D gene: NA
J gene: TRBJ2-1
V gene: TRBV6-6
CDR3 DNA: TGTGCCAGCACCCAGACTAGGGCTCCCTACAATGAGCAGTTCTTC
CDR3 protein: CASTQTRAPYNEQFF

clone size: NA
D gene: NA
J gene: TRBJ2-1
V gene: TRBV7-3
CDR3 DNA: TGTGCCAGCACCCCGACCGGGGGGCGAGTTGAGCAGTTCTTC
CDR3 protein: CASTPTGGRVEQFF

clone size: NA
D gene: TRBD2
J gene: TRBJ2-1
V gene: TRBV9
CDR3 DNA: TGTGCCAGCAGCTTCAGACTAGCGGGAGATAAAAGCTCCTACAATGAGCAGTTCTTC
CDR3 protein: CASSFRLAGDKSSYNEQFF

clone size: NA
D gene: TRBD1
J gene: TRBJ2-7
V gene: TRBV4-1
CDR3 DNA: TGCGCCAGCAGCCAACAACCAGGGGGAGCGGAGTCCTACGAGCAGTACTTC
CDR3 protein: CASSQQPGGAESYEQYF

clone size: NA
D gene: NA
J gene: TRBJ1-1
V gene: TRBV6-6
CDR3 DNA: TGTGCCAGCAGTCCCCTAGGGGGAAACACTGAAGCTTTCTTT
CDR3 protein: CASSPLGGNTEAFF

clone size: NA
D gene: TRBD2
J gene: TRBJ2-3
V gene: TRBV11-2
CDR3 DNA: TGTGCCAGCAGCCGGACTAGCGGTTTAGGAGATACGCAGTATTTT
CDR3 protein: CASSRTSGLGDTQYF

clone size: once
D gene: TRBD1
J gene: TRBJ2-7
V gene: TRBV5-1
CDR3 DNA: TGCGCCAGCAGCCCCGGGACAGGGAGGAACGAGCAGTACTTC
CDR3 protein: CASSPGTGRNEQYF

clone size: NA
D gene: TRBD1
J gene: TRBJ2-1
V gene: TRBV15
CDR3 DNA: TGTGCCACCAGCAGCGCGGGACAGGGCTACAATGAGCAGTTCTTC
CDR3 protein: CATSSAGQGYNEQFF

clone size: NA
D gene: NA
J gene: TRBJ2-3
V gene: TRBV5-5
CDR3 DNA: TGTGCCAGCAGCCCTATTCGCGTCGCAGATACGCAGTATTTT
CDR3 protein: CASSPIRVADTQYF

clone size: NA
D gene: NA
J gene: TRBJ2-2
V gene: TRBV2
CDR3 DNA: TGTGCCAGCAGCACGGACACCCAGACCGGGGAGCTGTTTTTT
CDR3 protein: CASSTDTQTGELFF

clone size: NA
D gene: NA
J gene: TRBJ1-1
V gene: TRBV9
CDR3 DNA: TGTGCCAGCAGCGTCGACCCCCGACCAGGGTTTGGCACTGAAGCTTTCTTT
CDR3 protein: CASSVDPRPGFGTEAFF

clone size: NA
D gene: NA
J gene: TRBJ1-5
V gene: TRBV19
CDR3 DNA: TGTGCCAGTAGTAGCAGGTCGGGGGGAGAGCAGCCCCAGCATTTT
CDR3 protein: CASSSRSGGEQPQHF

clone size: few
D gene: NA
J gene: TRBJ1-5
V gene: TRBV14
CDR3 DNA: TGTGCCAGCAGTCGGACAGGCAATCAGCCCCAGCATTTT
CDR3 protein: CASSRTGNQPQHF

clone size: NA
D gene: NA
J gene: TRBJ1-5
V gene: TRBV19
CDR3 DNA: TGTGCCAGTTTGGCCCGGGGGGCCTATAGCAATCAGCCCCAGCATTTT
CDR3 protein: CASLARGAYSNQPQHF

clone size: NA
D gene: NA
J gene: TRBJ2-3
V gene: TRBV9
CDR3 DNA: TGTGCCAGCAGCGTAGCCCCTGTCACAGATACGCAGTATTTT
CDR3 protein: CASSVAPVTDTQYF

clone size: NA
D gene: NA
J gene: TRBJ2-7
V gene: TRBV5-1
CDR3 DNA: TGCGCCAGCAGCCCGGTGGGGGGGGGCTTATACGAGCAGTACTTC
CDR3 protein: CASSPVGGGLYEQYF